This passage covers 15 T cell receptor beta chains from one sample sequenced in a study of tumor-infiltrating lymphocytes in oesophageal squamous cell carcinoma. From the PCR reads, TCRdb called clonotypes with MiXCR, one entry per CDR3 protein. The sample holds some 14,000 distinct CDR3 sequences, 50% seen once. Source material: esophageal tumor tissue. The receptors were gathered from a male donor with esophageal squamous cell carcinoma.

This clonotype has a count of ten or more. A much more abundant neighbour one base away suggests this may be a read error. V and J are TRBV7-9 and TRBJ2-5; D might be TRBD2 (5 bases). V lost 4 bases and J 11 bases, leaving 14 bases between the germline ends. Germline V CDR1 and CDR2: SEHNR, FQNEAQ (reference sequence). There are 12 residues in the CDR3. CDR3 coding DNA: TGTGCCAGCAGCTCCGACTACCTCGGGCAGTACTTC. Translated: CASSSDYLGQYF.

Points on this clonotype: Given a much more abundant clone one base away, this may be a read error. The chain is built from TRBV10-3 and TRBJ2-1; 7 nucleotides agree with TRBD2. The DNA end is a closer match to TRBJ2-7, so the J assignment may be wrong. Germline CDR1 reads ENHRY; CDR2 reads SYGVKD. The CDR3 loop spans 16 amino acids. For the CDR3, the DNA is TGTGCCATCAGTGAGCCGGGTAGGGGCCTAGCGGTTGAGCAGTACTTC. As protein: CAISEPGRGLAVEQYF.

V is TRBV7-2 and J is TRBJ1-5; 9 positions match TRBD1. The V and J ends lost 2 bases and 0 bases, in that order; junction bases with no gene match: 8. This CDR3 comprises 18 residues. The germline V gene has CDR1 SGHTA and CDR2 FQGNSA. Here the CDR3 reads CASSLFRGTGNSNQPQHF. Written as DNA, the CDR3 is TGTGCCAGCAGCTTATTTCGGGGGACAGGGAATAGCAATCAGCCCCAGCATTTT.

On this clonotype: At one end the junction does not follow the germline gene, possibly because of a read error. V is TRBV7-9 and J is TRBJ2-1; D ambiguous. The CDR3 loop spans 14 amino acids. Germline V gives CDR1 SEHNR, CDR2 FQNEAQ (reference sequence). The CDR3 bases are TGTGCTAGCAGCTTAGTGGCTAGTAGCAATGAGCAGTTCTTC. Its protein is CASSLVASSNEQFF.

This clonotype counts as medium-sized. This sequence joins TRBV4-1 and TRBJ1-1; TRBD1 matches 10 bases. Germline values: CDR1 MGHRA, CDR2 YSYEKL. This CDR3 is built from 15 residues. V gave up 2 bases and J gave up 4 bases; unmatched junction bases: 4. The CDR3 nucleotides are TGCGCCAGCAGCCAAATGACAGGGGGCTTCACTGAAGCTTTCTTT. Its translation is CASSQMTGGFTEAFF.

V is TRBV7-2 and J is TRBJ1-1, with D unclear. V lost 3 bases and J 0 bases, leaving 5 bases between the germline ends. CDR1 and CDR2 (germline): SGHTA, FQGNSA. This CDR3 contains 13 residues. The DNA for the CDR3 is TGTGCCAGCAGCTTTTCCGTGAACACTGAAGCTTTCTTT. Translation: CASSFSVNTEAFF.

This chain joins TRBV7-6 and TRBJ2-1, with 7 bases aligning to TRBD2. V gave up 1 base and J gave up 4 bases; unmatched junction bases: 7. Germline assignment: CDR1 SGHVS and CDR2 FNYEAQ. The length of the CDR3 is 16 residues. In DNA, the CDR3 is TGTGCCAGCAGCTTAGGTGGGAGGGCCTCATACAATGAGCAGTTCTTC. Protein: CASSLGGRASYNEQFF.

Points on this clonotype: A much bigger clone sits one base away, suggesting this may be a read error. V is TRBV28 and J is TRBJ2-4, with D possibly called TRBD1 or TRBD2 (6 bases each). In germline, CDR1 is MDHEN, CDR2 SYDVKM. There are 15 residues in the CDR3. CDR3 sequence: CVSPKPGGLMDEQYF. CDR3 sequence (DNA): TGTGTCAGCCCAAAACCCGGGGGCCTCATGGATGAGCAGTACTTC.

J is TRBJ2-5 and V is TRBV25-1; D call uncertain. This CDR3 comprises 14 residues. Between the trimmed V and J ends, which lost 1 base and 5 bases, there was a span of 11 bases. Looked up from germline, CDR1 is MGHDK and CDR2 is SYGVNS. The CDR3 nucleotides are TGTGCCAGCAGTGAATTTACGACGTGGGAGACCCAGTACTTC. Encoded protein: CASSEFTTWETQYF.

V gene TRBV24-1 combines with J gene TRBJ2-3; 7 bases are shared with TRBD2. Trimming cost V 2 bases and J 6 bases; bases outside gene matches: 7. In germline, CDR1 is KGHDR, CDR2 SFDVKD. CDR3 size: 15 residues. The CDR3 sequence is CATSDSGLVRDTQYF. The DNA for the CDR3 is TGTGCCACCAGTGATTCAGGACTAGTCCGGGATACGCAGTATTTT.

This clonotype appeared many times. The J gene is TRBJ1-5, the V gene TRBV11-1; D is unclear. Trimming removed 2 bases at V and 1 base at J, with 9 bases between. Germline V gene data show CDR1 as SGHAT and CDR2 as FQDESV (reference sequence). The CDR3 has 15 amino acids. CDR3 nucleotide sequence: TGTGCCAGCAGCTTAACCGACGGGAGCAATCAGCCCCAGCATTTT. Translating gives CASSLTDGSNQPQHF.

This chain joins TRBV20-1 and TRBJ2-4; 8 bases map to TRBD2. The last part of the DNA fits TRBJ2-7 better; the J call may be wrong. The CDR3 loop spans 15 amino acids. Germline V CDR1 and CDR2: DFQATT, SNEGSKA (reference sequence). The DNA of the CDR3 is TGCAGTGCTAGAGACGGCGGGAGGTCCGGGTACGAGCAGTACTTC. This translates into CSARDGGRSGYEQYF.

This rearrangement joins TRBV7-2 to TRBJ2-7, with D maybe TRBD2 (6 bases). The J call could be wrong; TRBJ2-1 is a better fit for the DNA end. CDR1 is SGHTA, CDR2 FQGNSA, per germline. The CDR3 spans 11 residues. The CDR3 loop reads CARTSFSEQFF. As DNA, the CDR3 is TGTGCCAGAACTAGCTTTTCCGAGCAGTTCTTC.

The chain links TRBV6-6 to TRBJ2-7; unclear D gene. The V gene's germline CDR1 is MNHNY and CDR2 SVGAGI (reference sequence). Trimming took 10 bases from V and 5 from J, leaving 18 bases between them. The length of the CDR3 is 13 residues. The CDR3, as DNA: TGTGCCATTAACAACAGCAAGGGCCACGAGCAGTACTTC. Translated: CAINNSKGHEQYF.

In its sample, this clonotype ranks as medium-sized (0.01 to 0.1%). V gene TRBV11-2 combines with J gene TRBJ2-5, with 9 bases aligning to TRBD2. Per the germline V gene, CDR1 is SGHAT and CDR2 is FQNNGV. After removal of 4 bases from V and 2 bases from J, the junction contained 5 bases not matched to a gene. The length of the CDR3 is 15 residues. In nucleotides, the CDR3 is TGTGCCAGCAGCTCCTCTAGCGGGGCACAAGAGACCCAGTACTTC. This encodes CASSSSSGAQETQYF.